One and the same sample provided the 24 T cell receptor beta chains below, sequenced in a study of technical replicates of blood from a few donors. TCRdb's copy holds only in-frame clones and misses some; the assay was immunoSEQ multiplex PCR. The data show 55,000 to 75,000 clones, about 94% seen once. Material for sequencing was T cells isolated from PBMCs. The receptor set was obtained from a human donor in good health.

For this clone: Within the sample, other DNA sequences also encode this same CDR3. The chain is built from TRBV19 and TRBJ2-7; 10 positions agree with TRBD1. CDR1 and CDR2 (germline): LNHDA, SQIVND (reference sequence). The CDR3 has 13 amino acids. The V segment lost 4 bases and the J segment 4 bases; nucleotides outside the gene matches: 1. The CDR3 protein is CASSRQGAYEQYF. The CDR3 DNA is TGTGCCAGTAGTAGACAGGGGGCTTACGAGCAGTACTTC.

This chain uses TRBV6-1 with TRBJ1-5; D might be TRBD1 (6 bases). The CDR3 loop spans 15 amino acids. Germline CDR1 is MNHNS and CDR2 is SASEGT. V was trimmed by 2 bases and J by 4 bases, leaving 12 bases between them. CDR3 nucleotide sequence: TGTGCCAGCAGTGAATTGGCAGGGGTAAATCAGCCCCAGCATTTT. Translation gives CASSELAGVNQPQHF.

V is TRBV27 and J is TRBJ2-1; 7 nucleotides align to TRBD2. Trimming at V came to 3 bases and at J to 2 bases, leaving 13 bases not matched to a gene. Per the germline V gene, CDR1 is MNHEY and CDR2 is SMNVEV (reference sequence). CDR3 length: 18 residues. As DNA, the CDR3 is TGTGCCAGCAGTTTCCCTACCGGGACTATCGCCGCCTACAATGAGCAGTTCTTC. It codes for CASSFPTGTIAAYNEQFF.

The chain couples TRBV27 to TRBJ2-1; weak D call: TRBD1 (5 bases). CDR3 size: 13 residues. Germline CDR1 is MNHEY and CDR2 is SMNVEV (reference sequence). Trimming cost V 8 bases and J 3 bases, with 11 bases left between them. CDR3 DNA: TGTGCCAGCCGGAACAGGCTCTACAATGAGCAGTTCTTC. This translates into CASRNRLYNEQFF.

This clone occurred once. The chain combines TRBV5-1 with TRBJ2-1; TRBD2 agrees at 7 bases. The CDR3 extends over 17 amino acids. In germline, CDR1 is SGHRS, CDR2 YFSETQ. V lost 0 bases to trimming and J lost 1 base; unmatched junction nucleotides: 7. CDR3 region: CASSLAVGGRSYNEQFF. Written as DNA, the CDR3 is TGCGCCAGCAGCTTGGCCGTCGGCGGGAGATCCTACAATGAGCAGTTCTTC.

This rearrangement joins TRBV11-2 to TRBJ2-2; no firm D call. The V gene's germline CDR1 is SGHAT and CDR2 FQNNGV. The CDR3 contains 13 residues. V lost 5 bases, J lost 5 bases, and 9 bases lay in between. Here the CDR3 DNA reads TGTGCCAGCAGCCCTACTCGTACCGGGGAGCTGTTTTTT. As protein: CASSPTRTGELFF.

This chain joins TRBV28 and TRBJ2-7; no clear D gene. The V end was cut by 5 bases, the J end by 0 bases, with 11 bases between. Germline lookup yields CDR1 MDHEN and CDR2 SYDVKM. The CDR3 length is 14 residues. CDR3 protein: CASSPRRSSYEQYF. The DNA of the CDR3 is TGTGCCAGCAGTCCGAGACGGAGCTCCTACGAGCAGTACTTC.

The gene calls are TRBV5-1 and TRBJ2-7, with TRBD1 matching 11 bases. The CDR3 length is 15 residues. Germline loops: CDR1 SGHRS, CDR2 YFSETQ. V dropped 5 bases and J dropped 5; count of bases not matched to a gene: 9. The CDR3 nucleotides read TGCGCCAGCAGTCAGACGGGACAGGGGGGCAACGAGCAGTACTTC. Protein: CASSQTGQGGNEQYF.

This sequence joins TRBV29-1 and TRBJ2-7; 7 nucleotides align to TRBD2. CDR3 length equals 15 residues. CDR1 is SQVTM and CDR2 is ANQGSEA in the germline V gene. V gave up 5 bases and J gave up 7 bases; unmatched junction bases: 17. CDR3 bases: TGCAGCGTTTCCCCGTTTGAACGGGAAGCGGGAGAGCAGTACTTC. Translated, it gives CSVSPFEREAGEQYF.

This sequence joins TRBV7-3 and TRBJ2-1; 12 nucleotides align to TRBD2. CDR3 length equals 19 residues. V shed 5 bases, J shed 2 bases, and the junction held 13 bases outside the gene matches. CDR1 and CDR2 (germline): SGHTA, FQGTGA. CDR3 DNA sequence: TGTGCCAGCAGCCGTAAACCGGGACTAGCGGGCCAGACCTACAATGAGCAGTTCTTC. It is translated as CASSRKPGLAGQTYNEQFF.

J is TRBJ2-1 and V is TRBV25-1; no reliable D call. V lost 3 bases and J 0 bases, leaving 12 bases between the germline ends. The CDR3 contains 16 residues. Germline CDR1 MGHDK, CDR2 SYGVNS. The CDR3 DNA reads TGTGCCAGCAGTGAGTCCCCAAAGAGCTCCTACAATGAGCAGTTCTTC. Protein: CASSESPKSSYNEQFF.

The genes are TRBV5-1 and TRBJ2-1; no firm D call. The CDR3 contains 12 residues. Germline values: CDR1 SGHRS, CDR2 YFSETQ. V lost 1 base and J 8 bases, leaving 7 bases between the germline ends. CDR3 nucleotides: TGCGCCAGCAGCTTGCACCGGGATGAGCAGTTCTTC. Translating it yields CASSLHRDEQFF.

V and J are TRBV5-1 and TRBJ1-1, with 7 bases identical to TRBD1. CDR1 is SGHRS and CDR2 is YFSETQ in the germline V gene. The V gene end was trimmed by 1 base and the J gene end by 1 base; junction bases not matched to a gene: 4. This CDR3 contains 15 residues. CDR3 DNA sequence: TGCGCCAGCAGCTTGAGGACAGGACGGAACACTGAAGCTTTCTTT. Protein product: CASSLRTGRNTEAFF.

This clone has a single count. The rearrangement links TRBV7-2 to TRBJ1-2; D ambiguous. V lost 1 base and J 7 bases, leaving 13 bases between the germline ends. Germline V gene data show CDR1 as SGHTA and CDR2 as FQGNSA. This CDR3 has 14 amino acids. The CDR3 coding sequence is TGTGCCAGCAGCTTAGAGCCCGGGATAGGTGGCTACACCTTC. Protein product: CASSLEPGIGGYTF.

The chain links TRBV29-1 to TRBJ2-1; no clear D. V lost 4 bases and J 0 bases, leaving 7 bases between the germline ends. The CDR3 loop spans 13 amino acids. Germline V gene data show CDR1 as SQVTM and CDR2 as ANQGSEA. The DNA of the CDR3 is TGCAGCGTTGGAGAACACTCCTACAATGAGCAGTTCTTC. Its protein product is CSVGEHSYNEQFF.

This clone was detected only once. CDR3 protein: CASSGELDTQYF. Here the CDR3 DNA reads TGTGCCAGCAGCGGTGAACTAGATACGCAGTATTTT. The J gene is TRBJ2-3, the V gene TRBV9; no definite D call. CDR3 length equals 12 residues. Germline V gene lookup returns CDR1 SGDLS and CDR2 YYNGEE. V was cut by 3 bases and J by 5 bases, with 7 bases left in between.

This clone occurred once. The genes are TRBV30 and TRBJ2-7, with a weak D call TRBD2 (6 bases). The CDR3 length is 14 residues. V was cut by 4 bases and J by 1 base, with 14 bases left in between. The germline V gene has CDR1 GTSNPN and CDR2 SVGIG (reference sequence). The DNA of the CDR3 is TGTGCCTGGACCACAGGTGGGGGGTCCTACGAGCAGTACTTC. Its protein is CAWTTGGGSYEQYF.

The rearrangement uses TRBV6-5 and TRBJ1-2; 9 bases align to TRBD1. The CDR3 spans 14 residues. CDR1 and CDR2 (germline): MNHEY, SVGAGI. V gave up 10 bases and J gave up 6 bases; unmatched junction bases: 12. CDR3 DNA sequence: TGTGCCATCTCCAACCTCGGGACAGGGAATGGCTACACCTTC. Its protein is CAISNLGTGNGYTF.

CDR3 nucleotides: TGTGCCAGCAGCTCACCTGGCGGGTCCTCCTACGAGCAGTACTTC. Translation: CASSSPGGSSYEQYF. The gene calls are TRBV13 and TRBJ2-7; perhaps TRBD2 as D (5 bases). Germline CDR1 is PRHDT and CDR2 is FYEKMQ (reference sequence). This CDR3 spans 15 amino acids. V lost 4 bases and J 0 bases, leaving 13 bases between the germline ends.

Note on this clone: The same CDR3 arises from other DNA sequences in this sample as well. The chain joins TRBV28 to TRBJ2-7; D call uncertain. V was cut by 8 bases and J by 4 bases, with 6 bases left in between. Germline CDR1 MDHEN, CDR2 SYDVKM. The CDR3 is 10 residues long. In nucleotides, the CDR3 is TGTGCCAGCGGCTCTTACGAGCAGTACTTC. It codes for CASGSYEQYF.

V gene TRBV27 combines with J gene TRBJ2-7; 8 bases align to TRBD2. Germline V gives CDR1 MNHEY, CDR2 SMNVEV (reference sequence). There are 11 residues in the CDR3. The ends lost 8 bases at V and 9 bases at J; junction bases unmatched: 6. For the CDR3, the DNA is TGTGCCAGCGGGGTAGCGGGGCTGCAGTACTTC. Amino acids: CASGVAGLQYF.

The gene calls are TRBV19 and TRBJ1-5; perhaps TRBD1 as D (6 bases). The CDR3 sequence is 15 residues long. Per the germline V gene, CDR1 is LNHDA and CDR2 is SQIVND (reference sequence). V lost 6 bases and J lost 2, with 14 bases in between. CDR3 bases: TGTGCCAGTAGGACCGGGACATTTGGCAATCAGCCCCAGCATTTT. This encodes CASRTGTFGNQPQHF.

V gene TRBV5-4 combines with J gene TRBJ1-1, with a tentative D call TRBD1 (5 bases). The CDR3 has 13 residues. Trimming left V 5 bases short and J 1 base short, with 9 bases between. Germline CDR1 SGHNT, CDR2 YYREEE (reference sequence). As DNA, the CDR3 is TGTGCCAGCAGACAGGCGCCGAACACTGAAGCTTTCTTT. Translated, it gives CASRQAPNTEAFF.

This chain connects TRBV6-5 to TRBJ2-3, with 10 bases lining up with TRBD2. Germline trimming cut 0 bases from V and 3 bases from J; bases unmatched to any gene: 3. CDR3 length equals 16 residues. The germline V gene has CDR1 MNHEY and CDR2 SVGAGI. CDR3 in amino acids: CASSYSASGRTDTQYF. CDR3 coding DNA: TGTGCCAGCAGTTACTCGGCTAGCGGGAGAACAGATACGCAGTATTTT.